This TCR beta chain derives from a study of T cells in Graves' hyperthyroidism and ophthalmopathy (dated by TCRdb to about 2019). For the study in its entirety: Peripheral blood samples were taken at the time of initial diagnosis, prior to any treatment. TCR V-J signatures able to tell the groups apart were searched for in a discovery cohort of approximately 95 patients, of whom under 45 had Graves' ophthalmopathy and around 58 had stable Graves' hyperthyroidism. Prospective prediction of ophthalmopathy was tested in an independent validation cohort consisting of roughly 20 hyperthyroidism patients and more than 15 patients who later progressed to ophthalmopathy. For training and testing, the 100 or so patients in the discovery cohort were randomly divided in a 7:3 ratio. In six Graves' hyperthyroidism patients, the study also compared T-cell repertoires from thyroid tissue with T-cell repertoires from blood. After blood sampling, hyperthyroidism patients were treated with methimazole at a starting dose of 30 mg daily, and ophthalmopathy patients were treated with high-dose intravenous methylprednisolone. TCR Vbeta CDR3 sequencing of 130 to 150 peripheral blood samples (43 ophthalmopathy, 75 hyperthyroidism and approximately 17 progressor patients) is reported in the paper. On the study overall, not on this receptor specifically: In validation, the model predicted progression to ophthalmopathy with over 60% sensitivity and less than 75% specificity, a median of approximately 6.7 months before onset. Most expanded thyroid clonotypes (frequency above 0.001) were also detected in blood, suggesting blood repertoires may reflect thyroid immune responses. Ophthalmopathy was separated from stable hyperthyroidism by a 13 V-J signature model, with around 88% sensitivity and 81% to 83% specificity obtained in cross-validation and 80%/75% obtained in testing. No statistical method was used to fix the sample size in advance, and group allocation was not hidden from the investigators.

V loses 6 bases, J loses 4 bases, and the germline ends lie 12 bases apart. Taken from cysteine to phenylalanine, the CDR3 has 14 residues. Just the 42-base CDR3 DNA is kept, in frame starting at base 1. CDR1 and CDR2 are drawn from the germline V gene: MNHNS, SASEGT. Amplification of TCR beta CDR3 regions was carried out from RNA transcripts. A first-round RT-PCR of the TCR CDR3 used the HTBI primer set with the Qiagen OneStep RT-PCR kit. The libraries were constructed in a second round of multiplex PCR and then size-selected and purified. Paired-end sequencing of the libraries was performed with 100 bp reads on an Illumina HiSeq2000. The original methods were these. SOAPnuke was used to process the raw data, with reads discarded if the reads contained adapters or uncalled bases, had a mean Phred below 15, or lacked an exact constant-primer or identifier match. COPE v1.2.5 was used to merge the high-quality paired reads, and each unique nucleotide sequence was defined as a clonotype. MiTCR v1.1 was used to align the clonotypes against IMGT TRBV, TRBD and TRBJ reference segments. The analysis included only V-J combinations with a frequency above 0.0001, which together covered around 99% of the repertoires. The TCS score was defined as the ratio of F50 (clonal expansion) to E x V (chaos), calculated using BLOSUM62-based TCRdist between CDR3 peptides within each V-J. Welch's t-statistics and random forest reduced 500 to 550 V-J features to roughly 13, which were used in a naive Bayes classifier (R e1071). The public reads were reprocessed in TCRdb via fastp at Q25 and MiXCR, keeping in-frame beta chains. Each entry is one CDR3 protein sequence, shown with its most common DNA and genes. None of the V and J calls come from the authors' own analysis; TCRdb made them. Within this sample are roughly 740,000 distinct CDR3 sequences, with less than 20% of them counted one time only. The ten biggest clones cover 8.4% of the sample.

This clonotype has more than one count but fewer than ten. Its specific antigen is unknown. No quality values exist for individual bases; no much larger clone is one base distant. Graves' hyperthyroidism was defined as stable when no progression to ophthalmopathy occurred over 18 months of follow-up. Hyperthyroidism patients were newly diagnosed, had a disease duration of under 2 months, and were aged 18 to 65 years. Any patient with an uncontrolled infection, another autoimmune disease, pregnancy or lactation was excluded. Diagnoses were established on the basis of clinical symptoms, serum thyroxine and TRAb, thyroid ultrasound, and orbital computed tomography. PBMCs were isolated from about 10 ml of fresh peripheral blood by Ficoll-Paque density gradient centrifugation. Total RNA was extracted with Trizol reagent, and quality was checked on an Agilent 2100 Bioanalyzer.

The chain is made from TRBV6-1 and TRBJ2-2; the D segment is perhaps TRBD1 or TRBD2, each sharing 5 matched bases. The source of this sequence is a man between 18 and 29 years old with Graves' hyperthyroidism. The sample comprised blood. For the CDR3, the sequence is CASRVRETTGELFF. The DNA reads TGTGCCAGCAGAGTCAGGGAGACCACCGGGGAGCTGTTTTTT.